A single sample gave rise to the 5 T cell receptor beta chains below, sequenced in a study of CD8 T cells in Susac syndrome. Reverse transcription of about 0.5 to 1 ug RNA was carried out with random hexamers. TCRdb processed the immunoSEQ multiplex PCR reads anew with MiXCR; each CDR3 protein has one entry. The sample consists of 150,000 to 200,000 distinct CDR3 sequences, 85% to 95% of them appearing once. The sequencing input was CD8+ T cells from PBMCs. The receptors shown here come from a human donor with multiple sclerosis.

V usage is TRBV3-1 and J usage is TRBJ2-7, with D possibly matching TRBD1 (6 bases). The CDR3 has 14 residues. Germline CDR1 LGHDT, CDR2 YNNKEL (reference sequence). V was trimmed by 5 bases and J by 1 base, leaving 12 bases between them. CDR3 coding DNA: TGTGCCAGCAGCTGGACCAGGGGATCCTACGAGCAGTACTTC. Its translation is CASSWTRGSYEQYF.

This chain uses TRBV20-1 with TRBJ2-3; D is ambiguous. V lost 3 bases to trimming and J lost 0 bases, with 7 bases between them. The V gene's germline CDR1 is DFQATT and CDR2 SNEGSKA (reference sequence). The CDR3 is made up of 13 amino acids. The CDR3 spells CSARDGSTDTQYF. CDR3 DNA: TGCAGTGCTAGGGACGGGAGCACAGATACGCAGTATTTT.

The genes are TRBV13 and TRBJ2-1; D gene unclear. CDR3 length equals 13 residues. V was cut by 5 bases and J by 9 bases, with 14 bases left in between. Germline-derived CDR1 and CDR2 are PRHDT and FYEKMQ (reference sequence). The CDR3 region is CASSEQLVAEQFF. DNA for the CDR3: TGTGCCAGCAGCGAACAATTAGTCGCTGAGCAGTTCTTC.

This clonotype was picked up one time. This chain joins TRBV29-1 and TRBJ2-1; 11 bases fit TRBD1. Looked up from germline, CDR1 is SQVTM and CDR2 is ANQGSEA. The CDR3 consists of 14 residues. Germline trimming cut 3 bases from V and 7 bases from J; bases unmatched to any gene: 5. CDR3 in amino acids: CSVDGQGAGNEQFF. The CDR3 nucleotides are TGCAGCGTTGATGGACAGGGGGCTGGTAATGAGCAGTTCTTC.

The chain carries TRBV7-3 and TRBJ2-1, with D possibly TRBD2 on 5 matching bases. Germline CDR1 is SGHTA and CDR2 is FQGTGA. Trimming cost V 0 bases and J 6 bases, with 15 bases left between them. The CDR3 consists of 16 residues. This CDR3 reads CASSLTGPSFLNEQFF. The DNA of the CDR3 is TGTGCCAGCAGCTTAACGGGTCCTAGCTTTCTCAATGAGCAGTTCTTC.